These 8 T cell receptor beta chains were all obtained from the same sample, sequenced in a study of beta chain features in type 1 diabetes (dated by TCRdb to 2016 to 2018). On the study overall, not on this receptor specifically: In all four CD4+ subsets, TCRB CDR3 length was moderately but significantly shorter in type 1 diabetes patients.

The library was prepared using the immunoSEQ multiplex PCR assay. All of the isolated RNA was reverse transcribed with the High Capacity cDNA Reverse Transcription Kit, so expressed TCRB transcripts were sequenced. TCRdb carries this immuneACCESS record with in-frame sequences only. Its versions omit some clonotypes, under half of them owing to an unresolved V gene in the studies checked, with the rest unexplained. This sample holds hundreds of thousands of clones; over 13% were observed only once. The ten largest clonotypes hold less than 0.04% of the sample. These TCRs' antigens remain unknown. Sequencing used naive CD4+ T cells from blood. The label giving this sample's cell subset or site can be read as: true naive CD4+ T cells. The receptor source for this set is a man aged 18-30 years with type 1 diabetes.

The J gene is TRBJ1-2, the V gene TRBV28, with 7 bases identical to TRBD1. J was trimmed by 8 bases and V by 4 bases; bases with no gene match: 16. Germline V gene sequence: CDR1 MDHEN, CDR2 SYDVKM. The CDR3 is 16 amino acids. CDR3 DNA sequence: TGTGCCAGCAGTTCGCCCCACAGGGGCTTGGCCGGAGGCTACACCTTC. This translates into CASSSPHRGLAGGYTF.

CDR3 coding DNA: TGTGCCAGCAGCTTAGGTGGCGAACTCTATGGCTACACCTTC. It specifies CASSLGGELYGYTF. This sequence joins TRBV5-4 and TRBJ1-2; D ambiguous. This CDR3 contains 14 residues. V lost 2 bases, J lost 4 bases, and 12 bases lay in between. Germline V CDR1 and CDR2: SGHNT, YYREEE (reference sequence).

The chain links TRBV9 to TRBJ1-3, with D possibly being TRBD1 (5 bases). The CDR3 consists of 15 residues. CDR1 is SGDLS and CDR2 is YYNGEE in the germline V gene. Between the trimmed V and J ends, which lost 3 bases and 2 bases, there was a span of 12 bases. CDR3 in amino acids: CASSEDGGPGNTIYF. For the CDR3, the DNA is TGTGCCAGCAGCGAGGACGGGGGACCTGGAAACACCATATATTTT. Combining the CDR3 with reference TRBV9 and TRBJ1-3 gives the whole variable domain DSGVTQTPKHLITATGQRVTLRCSPRSGDLSVYWYQQSLDQGLQFLIQYYNGEERAKGNILERFSAQQFPDLHSELNLSSLELGDSALYFCASSEDGGPGNTIYFGEGSWLTVV.

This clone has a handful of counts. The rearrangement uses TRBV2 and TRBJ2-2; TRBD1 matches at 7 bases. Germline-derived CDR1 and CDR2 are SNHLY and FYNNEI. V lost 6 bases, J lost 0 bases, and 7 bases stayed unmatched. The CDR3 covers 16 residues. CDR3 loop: CASRGYRGPNTGELFF. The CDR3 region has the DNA TGTGCCAGCAGGGGGTACAGGGGACCGAACACCGGGGAGCTGTTTTTT. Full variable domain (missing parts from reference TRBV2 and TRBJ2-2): EPEVTQTPSHQVTQMGQEVILRCVPISNHLYFYWYRQILGQKVEFLVSFYNNEISEKSEIFDDQFSVERPDGSNFTLKIRSTKLEDSAMYFCASRGYRGPNTGELFFGEGSRLTVL.

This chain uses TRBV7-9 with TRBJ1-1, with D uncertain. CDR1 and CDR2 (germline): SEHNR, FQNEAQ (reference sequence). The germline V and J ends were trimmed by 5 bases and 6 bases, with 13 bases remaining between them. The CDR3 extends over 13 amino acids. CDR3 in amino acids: CASSPEWDPEAFF. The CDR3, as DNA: TGTGCCAGCAGCCCAGAATGGGATCCTGAAGCTTTCTTT.

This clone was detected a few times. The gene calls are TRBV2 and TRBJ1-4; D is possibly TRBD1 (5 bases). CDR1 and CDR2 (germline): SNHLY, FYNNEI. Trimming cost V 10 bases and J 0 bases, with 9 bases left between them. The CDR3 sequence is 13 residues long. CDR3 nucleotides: TGTGCCACCCACAGGTCAACTAATGAAAAACTGTTTTTT. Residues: CATHRSTNEKLFF.

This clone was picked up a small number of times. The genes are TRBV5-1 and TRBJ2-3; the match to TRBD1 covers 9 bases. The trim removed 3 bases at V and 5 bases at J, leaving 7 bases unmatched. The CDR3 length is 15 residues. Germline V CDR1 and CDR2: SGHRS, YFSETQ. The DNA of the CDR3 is TGCGCCAGCAGCTCGATGGGACAGGGTCAAGATACGCAGTATTTT. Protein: CASSSMGQGQDTQYF.

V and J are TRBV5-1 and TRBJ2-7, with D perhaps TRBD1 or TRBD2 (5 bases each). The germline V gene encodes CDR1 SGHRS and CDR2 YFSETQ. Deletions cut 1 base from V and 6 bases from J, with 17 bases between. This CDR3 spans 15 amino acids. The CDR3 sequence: CASSLSGSGLVEQYF. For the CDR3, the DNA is TGCGCCAGCAGCTTGAGCGGTTCGGGGCTGGTCGAGCAGTACTTC.